The rows below give T cell receptor beta chains drawn from one sample of a study of CD8 T cells in ankylosing spondylitis. TCRdb passed the 5' RACE reads through MiXCR, listing each CDR3 protein once. The sample includes around 430,000 distinct CDR3 sequences, over 15% seen only once; the top ten take just over 1%. What was sequenced was blood, either unsorted or a sorted T cell fraction (not recorded which). The receptors here all came from a male donor with ankylosing spondylitis. The CDR3 runs from the conserved cysteine through the conserved F or W. The D gene is left open where the match is weak. Size tells how often a clone was seen (once, few, many) or the class of an expanded clone, and some rows leave it out.

V,J,size,D,CDR3,DNA
TRBV7-8,TRBJ2-1,.,TRBD1,CASSLAGQGRINEQFF,TGTGCCAGCAGCTTAGCGGGACAGGGCAGGATCAATGAGCAGTTCTTC
TRBV12-3/TRBV12-4,TRBJ1-5,few,.,CASSLRGFQPQHF,TGTGCCAGCAGTTTGAGGGGATTTCAGCCCCAGCATTTT
TRBV23-1,TRBJ1-5,.,.,CASSPCDRSWQPQHF,TGCGCCAGCAGTCCCTGCGACAGGAGCTGGCAGCCCCAGCATTTT
TRBV7-9,TRBJ1-5,few,.,CASSLGGFAQPQHF,TGTGCCAGCAGCTTAGGGGGGTTTGCTCAGCCCCAGCATTTT
TRBV28,TRBJ1-4,few,TRBD1,CASNPGTVKKLFF,TGTGCCAGCAATCCCGGGACAGTGAAAAAACTGTTTTTT
TRBV5-1,TRBJ2-1,.,TRBD1,CASSFSGTGGREQFF,TGCGCCAGCAGCTTTTCCGGGACAGGGGGCAGGGAGCAGTTCTTC
TRBV15,TRBJ1-2,.,.,CATSRIGEDGYGYTF,TGTGCCACCAGCAGAATAGGGGAAGACGGCTATGGCTACACCTTC
TRBV18,TRBJ2-7,few,.,CASSPLKSHEQYF,TGTGCCAGCTCACCGTTAAAGAGCCACGAGCAGTACTTC
TRBV5-1,TRBJ2-7,.,TRBD1,CASSGTGQGHEQYF,TGCGCCAGCAGCGGAACGGGACAGGGGCACGAGCAGTACTTC
TRBV20-1,TRBJ1-3,many,.,CSARGVGNSIYF,TGCAGTGCTAGAGGGGTCGGAAATTCCATATATTTT
TRBV9,TRBJ2-5,few,.,CASSVGRHGQETQYF,TGTGCCAGCAGCGTAGGCCGTCACGGCCAAGAGACCCAGTACTTC
TRBV6-5,TRBJ2-2,.,.,CASSYRDSRELFF,TGTGCCAGCAGTTACCGGGATTCCAGGGAGCTGTTTTTT
TRBV5-1,TRBJ2-2,few,TRBD1,CASSHRTGGGGELFF,TGCGCCAGCAGCCACCGGACAGGGGGCGGCGGGGAGCTGTTTTTT